This T cell receptor beta chain was sequenced in a study of T cell responses to AZD1222 COVID-19 vaccine. This clone appeared once. V lost 6 bases, J lost 7 bases, and 17 bases stayed unmatched. The CDR3 sequence is 17 residues long. From germline, CDR1 is MRHNA and CDR2 SNTAGT. Measured with immunoSEQ multiplex PCR; TCRdb has only the in-frame clones, and not every one. The table shows around 120,000 clones, with about 92% occurring only once. The clonotype originates from an adult who received the AZD1222 COVID-19 vaccine. J is TRBJ1-5 and V is TRBV6-4; 8 bases map to TRBD1. The sequenced sample was peripheral blood, obtained 28 days after the second AZD1222 dose. DNA for the CDR3: TGTGCCAGCAGGCCCCCTCGGGACAGGAGGTTCAGGCAGCCCCAGCATTTT. Translating gives CASRPPRDRRFRQPQHF.